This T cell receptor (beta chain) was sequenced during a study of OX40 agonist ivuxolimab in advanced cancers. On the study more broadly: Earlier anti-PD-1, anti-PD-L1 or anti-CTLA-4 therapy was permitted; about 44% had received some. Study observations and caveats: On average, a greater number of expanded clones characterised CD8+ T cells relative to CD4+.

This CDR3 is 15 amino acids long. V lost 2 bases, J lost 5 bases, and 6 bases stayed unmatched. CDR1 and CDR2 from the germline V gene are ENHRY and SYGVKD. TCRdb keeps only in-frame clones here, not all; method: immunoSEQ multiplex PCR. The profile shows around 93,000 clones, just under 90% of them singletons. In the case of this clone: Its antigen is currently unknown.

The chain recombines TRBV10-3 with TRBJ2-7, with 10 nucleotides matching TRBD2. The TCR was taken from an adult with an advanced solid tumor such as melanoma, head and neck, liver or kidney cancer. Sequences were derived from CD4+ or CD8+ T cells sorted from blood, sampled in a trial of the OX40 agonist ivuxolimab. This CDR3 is CAISEGTSGTDEQYF. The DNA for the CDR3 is TGTGCCATCAGTGAGGGAACTAGCGGGACCGACGAGCAGTACTTC.